This T cell receptor (beta chain) was recovered during a study of blood T cell repertoires in COVID-19. Study at large: There were acute and convalescent COVID-19 samples, and they came from the United States, Italy and Spain.

From germline, CDR1 is MGHDK and CDR2 SYGVNS. CDR3 length: 18 amino acids. The V end lost 6 bases, the J end lost 5 bases, and 28 bases lay between the germline ends. The repertoire was sequenced with immunoSEQ multiplex PCR; TCRdb's copy has only in-frame clones and lacks some. The table lists around 200,000 clones, 65% to 85% of them singletons, with 8.2% in the top ten. This TCR was sampled from a woman between 45 and 65 years old with acute or convalescent COVID-19. This rearrangement joins TRBV25-1 to TRBJ1-1; a weak D match, TRBD1 (5 bases). Sequencing used peripheral blood. Here the CDR3 reads CASSDESTRGGWMTEAFF. CDR3 in DNA: TGTGCCAGCAGCGACGAATCCACCCGGGGGGGGTGGATGACTGAAGCTTTCTTT.